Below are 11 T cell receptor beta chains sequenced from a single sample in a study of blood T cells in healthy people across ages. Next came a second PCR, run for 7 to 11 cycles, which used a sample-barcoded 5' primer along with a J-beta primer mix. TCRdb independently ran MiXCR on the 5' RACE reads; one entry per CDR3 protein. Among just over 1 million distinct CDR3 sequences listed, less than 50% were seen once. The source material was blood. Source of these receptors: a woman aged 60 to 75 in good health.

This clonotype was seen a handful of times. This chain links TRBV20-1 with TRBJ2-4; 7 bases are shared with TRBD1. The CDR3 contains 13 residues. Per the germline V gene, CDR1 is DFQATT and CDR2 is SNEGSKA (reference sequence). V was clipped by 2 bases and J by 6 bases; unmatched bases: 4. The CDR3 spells CSARYRQGNIQYF. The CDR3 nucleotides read TGCAGTGCTAGATATAGACAGGGAAACATTCAGTACTTC.

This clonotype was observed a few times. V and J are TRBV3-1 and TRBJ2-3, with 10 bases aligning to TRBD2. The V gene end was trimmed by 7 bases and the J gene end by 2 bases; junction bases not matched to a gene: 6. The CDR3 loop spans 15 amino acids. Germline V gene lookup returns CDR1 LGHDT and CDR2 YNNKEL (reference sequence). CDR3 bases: TGTGCCAGCAAAGCTAGCGGGAGTAACACAGATACGCAGTATTTT. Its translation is CASKASGSNTDTQYF.

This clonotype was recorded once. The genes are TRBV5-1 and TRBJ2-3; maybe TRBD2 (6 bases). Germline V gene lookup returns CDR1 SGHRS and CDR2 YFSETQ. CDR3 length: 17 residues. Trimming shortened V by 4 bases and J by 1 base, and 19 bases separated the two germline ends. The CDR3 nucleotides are TGCGCCAGCAGCCGACCCGGCGGGGAGTTTGGCACAGATACGCAGTATTTT. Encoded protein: CASSRPGGEFGTDTQYF.

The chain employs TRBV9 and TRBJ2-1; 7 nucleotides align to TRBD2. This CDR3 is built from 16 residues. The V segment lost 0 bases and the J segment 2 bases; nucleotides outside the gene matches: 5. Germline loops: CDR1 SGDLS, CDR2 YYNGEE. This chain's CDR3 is CASSVVGSGTYNEQFF. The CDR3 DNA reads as TGTGCCAGCAGCGTAGTAGGAAGCGGGACCTACAATGAGCAGTTCTTC. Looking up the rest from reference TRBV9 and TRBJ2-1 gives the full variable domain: DSGVTQTPKHLITATGQRVTLRCSPRSGDLSVYWYQQSLDQGLQFLIQYYNGEERAKGNILERFSAQQFPDLHSELNLSSLELGDSALYFCASSVVGSGTYNEQFFGPGTRLTVL.

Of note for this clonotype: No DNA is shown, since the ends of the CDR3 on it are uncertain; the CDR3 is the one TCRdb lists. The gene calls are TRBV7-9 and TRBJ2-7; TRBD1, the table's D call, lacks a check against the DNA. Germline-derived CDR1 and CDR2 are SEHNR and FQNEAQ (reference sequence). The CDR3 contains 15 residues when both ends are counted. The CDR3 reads CASSFGRGTPLPEYF.

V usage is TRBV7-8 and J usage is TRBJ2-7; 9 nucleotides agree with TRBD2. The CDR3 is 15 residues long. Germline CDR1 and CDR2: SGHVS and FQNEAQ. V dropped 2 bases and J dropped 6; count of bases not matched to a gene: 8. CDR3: CASSLFGTSNSEQYF. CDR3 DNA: TGTGCCAGCAGCTTATTCGGGACTAGCAACTCCGAGCAGTACTTC.

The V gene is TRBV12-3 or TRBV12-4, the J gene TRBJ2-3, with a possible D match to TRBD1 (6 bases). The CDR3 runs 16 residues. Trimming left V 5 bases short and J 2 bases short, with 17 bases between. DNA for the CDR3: TGTGCCAGCAGTACCAGGTCAGGGGTCTCCACAGATACGCAGTATTTT. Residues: CASSTRSGVSTDTQYF.

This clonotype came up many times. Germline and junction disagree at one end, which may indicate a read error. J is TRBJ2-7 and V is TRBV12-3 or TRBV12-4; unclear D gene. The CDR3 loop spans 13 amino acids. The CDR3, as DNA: TGTGCCAGCAGCTTAGGGCAGATCTACGAGCAGTACTTC. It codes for CASSLGQIYEQYF.

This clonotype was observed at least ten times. The CDR3 region has the DNA TGTGCCAGCAGCGAAGGGGACACCCAGTACTTC. Amino acid sequence: CASSEGDTQYF. The chain recombines TRBV7-6 with TRBJ2-3, with D perhaps assigned TRBD1 or TRBD2 (5 bases each). The J call may be mistaken, given a closer DNA end match to TRBJ2-5. The CDR3 length is 11 residues. CDR1 is SGHVS and CDR2 is FNYEAQ in the germline V gene.

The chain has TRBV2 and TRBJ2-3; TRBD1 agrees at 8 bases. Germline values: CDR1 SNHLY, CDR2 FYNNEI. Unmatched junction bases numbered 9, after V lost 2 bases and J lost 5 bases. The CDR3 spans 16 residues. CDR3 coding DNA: TGTGCCAGCAGTGAATACCGGGACAGGCTGGGAGATACGCAGTATTTT. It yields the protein CASSEYRDRLGDTQYF. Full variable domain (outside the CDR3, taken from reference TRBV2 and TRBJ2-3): EPEVTQTPSHQVTQMGQEVILRCVPISNHLYFYWYRQILGQKVEFLVSFYNNEISEKSEIFDDQFSVERPDGSNFTLKIRSTKLEDSAMYFCASSEYRDRLGDTQYFGPGTRLTVL.

This chain's CDR3 is CASSFSEQGIGTVQFF. The DNA of the CDR3 is TGTGCCAGCAGTTTTTCGGAGCAGGGAATCGGGACCGTGCAGTTCTTC. The chain has TRBV12-3 or TRBV12-4 and TRBJ2-1; D might be TRBD1 or TRBD2, each matching 5 bases. The V end lost 3 bases, the J end lost 12 bases, and 24 bases lay between the germline ends. This CDR3 is built from 16 residues.